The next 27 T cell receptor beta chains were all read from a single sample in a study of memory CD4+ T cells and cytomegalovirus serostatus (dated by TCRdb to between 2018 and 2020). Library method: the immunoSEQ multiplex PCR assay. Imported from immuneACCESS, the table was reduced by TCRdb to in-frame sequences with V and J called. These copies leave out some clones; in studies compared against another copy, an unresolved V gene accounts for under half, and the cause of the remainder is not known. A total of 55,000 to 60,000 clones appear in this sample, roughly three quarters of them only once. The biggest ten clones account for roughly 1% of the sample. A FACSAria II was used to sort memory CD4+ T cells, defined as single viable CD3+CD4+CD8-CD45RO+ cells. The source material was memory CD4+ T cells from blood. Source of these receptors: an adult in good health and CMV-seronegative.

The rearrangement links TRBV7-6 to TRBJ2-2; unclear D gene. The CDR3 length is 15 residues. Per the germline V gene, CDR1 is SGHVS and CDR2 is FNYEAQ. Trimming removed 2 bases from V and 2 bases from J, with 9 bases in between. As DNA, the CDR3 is TGTGCCAGCAGCTTAACGGGCCGTAACACCGGGGAGCTGTTTTTT. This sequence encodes CASSLTGRNTGELFF.

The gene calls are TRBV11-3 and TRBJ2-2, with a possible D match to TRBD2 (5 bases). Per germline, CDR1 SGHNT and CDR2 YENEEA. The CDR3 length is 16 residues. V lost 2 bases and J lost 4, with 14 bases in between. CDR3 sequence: CASSLIRYSGTGELFF. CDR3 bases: TGTGCCAGCAGCTTAATTCGGTACAGCGGCACCGGGGAGCTGTTTTTT.

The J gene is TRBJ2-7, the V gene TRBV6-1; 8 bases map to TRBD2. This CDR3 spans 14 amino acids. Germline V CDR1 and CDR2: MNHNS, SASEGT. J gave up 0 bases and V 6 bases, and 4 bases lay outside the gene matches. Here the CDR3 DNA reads TGTGCCAGCAGAGTAGCGGGGAGCTCCTACGAGCAGTACTTC. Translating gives CASRVAGSSYEQYF.

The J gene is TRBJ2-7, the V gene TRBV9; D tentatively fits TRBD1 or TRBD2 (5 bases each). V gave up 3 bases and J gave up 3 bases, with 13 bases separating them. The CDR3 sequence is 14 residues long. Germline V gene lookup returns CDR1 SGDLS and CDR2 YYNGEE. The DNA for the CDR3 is TGTGCCAGCAGCGCCCATGTGGGGGACTACGAGCAGTACTTC. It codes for CASSAHVGDYEQYF.

The CDR3 loop reads CAISTGTAGYGYTF. In DNA form, the CDR3 reads TGTGCCATCAGTACCGGGACGGCGGGCTATGGCTACACCTTC. The chain uses TRBV10-3 and TRBJ1-2, with TRBD1 as a possible D gene (5 bases). Per germline, CDR1 ENHRY and CDR2 SYGVKD. The CDR3 is made up of 14 amino acids. Trimming pared 5 bases from V and 4 bases from J, leaving 14 bases between.

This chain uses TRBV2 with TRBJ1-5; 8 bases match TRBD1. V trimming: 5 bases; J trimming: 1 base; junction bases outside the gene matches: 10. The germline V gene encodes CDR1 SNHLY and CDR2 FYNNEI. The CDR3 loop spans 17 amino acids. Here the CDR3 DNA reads TGTGCCAGCAGTAAATTACAGGGGGAAAGGAGCAATCAGCCCCAGCATTTT. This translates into CASSKLQGERSNQPQHF.

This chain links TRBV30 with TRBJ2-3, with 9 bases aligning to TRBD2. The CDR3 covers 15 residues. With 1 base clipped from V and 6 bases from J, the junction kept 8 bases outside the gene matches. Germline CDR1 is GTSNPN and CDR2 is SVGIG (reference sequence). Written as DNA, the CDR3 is TGTGCCTGGAGTGGACTAGCGGCCTCTGGGGATACGCAGTATTTT. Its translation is CAWSGLAASGDTQYF.

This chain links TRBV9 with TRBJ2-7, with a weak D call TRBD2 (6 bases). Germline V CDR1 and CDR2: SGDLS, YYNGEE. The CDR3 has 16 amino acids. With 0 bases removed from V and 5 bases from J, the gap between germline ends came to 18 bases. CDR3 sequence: CASSVVPAGLSNEQYF. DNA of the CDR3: TGTGCCAGCAGCGTAGTCCCGGCGGGACTTAGCAACGAGCAGTACTTC.

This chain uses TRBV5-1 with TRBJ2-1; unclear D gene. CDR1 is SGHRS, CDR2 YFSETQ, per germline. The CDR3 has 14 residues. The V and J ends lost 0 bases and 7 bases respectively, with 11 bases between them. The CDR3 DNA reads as TGCGCCAGCAGCTTGGATCCTAGTCAAAATGAGCAGTTCTTC. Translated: CASSLDPSQNEQFF. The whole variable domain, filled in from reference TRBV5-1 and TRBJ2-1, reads KAGVTQTPRYLIKTRGQQVTLSCSPISGHRSVSWYQQTPGQGLQFLFEYFSETQRNKGNFPGRFSGRQFSNSRSEMNVSTLELGDSALYLCASSLDPSQNEQFFGPGTRLTVL.

The CDR3 DNA reads as TGTGCCAGCAGCTTACTAGGGGATTTGGGCACTGAAGCTTTCTTT. The encoded protein is CASSLLGDLGTEAFF. This chain uses TRBV7-2 with TRBJ1-1; a weak D match, TRBD1 (5 bases). V was shortened by 2 bases and J by 4 bases, with 14 bases between the two germline ends. The germline gives CDR1 SGHTA, CDR2 FQGNSA. CDR3 length: 15 residues.

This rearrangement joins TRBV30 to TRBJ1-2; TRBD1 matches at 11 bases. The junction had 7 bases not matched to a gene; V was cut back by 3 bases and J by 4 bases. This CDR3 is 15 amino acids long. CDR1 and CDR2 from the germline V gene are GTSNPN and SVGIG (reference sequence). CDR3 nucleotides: TGTGCCTGGAGCCGAGGCGGGACAGGGGGCTATGGCTACACCTTC. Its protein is CAWSRGGTGGYGYTF.

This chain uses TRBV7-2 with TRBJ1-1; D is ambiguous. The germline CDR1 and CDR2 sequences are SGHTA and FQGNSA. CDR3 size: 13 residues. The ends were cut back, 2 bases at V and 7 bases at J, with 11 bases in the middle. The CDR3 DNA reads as TGTGCCAGCAGCTTATTGAAGCACCGTGAAGCTTTCTTT. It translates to CASSLLKHREAFF.

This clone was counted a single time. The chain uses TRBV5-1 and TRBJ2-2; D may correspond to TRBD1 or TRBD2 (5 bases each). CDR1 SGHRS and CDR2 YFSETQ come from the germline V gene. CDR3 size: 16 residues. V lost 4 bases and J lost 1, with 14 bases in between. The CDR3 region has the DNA TGCGCCAGCAGCCCCAAACTAGGACAGAACACCGGGGAGCTGTTTTTT. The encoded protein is CASSPKLGQNTGELFF. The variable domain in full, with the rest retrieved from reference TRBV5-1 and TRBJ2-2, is KAGVTQTPRYLIKTRGQQVTLSCSPISGHRSVSWYQQTPGQGLQFLFEYFSETQRNKGNFPGRFSGRQFSNSRSEMNVSTLELGDSALYLCASSPKLGQNTGELFFGEGSRLTVL.

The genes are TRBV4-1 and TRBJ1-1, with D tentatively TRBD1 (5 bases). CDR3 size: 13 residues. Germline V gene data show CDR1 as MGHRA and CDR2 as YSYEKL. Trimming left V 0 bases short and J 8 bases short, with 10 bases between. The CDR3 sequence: CASSQDSGREAFF. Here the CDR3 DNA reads TGCGCCAGCAGCCAAGATTCGGGACGAGAAGCTTTCTTT.

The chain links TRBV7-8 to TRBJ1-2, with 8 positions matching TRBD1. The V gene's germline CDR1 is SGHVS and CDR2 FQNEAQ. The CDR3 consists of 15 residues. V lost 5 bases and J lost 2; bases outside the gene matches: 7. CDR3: CASSPRDRTNYGYTF. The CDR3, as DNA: TGTGCCAGCAGCCCAAGGGACAGGACCAACTATGGCTACACCTTC.

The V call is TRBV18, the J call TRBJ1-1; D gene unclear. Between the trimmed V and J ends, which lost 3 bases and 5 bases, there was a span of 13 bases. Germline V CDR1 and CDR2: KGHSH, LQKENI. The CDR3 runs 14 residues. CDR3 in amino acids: CASSPSSAATEAFF. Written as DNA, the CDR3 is TGTGCCAGCTCACCCTCCTCGGCTGCGACTGAAGCTTTCTTT. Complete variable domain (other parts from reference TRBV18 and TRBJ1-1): NAGVMQNPRHLVRRRGQEARLRCSPMKGHSHVYWYRQLPEEGLKFMVYLQKENIIDESGMPKERFSAEFPKEGPSILRIQQVVRGDSAAYFCASSPSSAATEAFFGQGTRLTVV.

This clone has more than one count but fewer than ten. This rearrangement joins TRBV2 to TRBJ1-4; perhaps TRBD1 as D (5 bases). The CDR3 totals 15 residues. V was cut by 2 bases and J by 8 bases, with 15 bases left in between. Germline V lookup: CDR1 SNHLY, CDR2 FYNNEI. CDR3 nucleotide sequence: TGTGCCAGCAGTGAAAGGGGTCAGGAGGCCGAAAAACTGTTTTTT. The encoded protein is CASSERGQEAEKLFF.

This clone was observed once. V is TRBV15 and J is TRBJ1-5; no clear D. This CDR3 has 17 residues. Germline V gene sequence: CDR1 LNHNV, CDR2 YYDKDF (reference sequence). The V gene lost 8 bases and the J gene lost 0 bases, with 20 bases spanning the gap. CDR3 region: CATRSLNMPYSNQPQHF. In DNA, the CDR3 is TGTGCCACCCGAAGCTTAAACATGCCTTATAGCAATCAGCCCCAGCATTTT. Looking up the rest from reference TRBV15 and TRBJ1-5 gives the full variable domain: DAMVIQNPRYQVTQFGKPVTLSCSQTLNHNVMYWYQQKSSQAPKLLFHYYDKDFNNEADTPDNFQSRRPNTSFCFLDIRSPGLGDTAMYLCATRSLNMPYSNQPQHFGDGTRLSIL.

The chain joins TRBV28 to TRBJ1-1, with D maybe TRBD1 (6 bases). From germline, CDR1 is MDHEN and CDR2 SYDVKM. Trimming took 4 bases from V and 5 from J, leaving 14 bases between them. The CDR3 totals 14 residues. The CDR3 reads CASSWGGGRTEAFF. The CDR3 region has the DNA TGTGCCAGCAGTTGGGGGGGCGGAAGGACTGAAGCTTTCTTT.

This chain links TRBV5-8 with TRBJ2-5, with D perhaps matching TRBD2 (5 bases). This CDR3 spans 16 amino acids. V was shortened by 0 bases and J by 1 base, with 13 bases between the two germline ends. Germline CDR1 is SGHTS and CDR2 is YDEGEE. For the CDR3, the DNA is TGTGCCAGCAGCTTGGCCGGAGTCAGCGGCCAAGAGACCCAGTACTTC. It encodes CASSLAGVSGQETQYF.

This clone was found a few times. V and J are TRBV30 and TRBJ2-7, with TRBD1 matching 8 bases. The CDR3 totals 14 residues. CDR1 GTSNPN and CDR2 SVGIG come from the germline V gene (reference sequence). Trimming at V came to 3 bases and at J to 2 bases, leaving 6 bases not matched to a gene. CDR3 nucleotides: TGTGCCTGGAGGAAAGGGACAGGTACCTACGAGCAGTACTTC. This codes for CAWRKGTGTYEQYF.

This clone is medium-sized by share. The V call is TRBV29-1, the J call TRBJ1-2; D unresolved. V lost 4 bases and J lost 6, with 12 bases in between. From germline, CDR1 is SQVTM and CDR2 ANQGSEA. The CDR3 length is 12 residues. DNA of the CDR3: TGCAGCGTTGGACTGGGGTCGGATGGCTACACCTTC. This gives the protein CSVGLGSDGYTF.

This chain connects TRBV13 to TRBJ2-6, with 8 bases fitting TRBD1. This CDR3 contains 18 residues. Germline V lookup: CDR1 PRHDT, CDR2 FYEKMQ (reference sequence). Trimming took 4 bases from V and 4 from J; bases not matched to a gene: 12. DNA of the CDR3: TGTGCCAGCAGCTCCTTGGACAGGGCCGTCTCCGGGGCCAACGTCCTGACTTTC. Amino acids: CASSSLDRAVSGANVLTF.

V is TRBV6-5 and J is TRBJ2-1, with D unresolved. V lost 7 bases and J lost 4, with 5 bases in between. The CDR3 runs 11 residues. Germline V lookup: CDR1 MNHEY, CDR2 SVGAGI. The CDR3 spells CASTKYNEQFF. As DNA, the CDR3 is TGTGCCAGCACAAAATACAATGAGCAGTTCTTC.

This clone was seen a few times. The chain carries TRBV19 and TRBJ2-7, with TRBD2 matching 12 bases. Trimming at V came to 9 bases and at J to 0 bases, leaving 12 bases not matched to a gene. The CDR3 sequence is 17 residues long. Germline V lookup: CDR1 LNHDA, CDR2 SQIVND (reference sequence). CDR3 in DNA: TGTGCCAGCTCAAAGACTAGCGGGAGCGCGAGCTCCTACGAGCAGTACTTC. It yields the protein CASSKTSGSASSYEQYF.

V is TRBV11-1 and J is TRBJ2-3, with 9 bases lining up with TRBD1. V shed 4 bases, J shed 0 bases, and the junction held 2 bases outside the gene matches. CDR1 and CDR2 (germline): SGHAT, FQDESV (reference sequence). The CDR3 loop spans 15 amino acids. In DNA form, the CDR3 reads TGTGCCAGCAGCTCACAGGGGGCTAGCACAGATACGCAGTATTTT. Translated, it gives CASSSQGASTDTQYF.

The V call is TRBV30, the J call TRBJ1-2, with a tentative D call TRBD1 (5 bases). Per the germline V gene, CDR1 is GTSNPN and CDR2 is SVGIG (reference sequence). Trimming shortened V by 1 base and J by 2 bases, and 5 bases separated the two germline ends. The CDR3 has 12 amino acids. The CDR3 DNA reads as TGTGCCTGGAGTGCAGGGAACTATGGCTACACCTTC. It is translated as CAWSAGNYGYTF.